A selection of T cell receptor beta chains follows, all from one sample in a study of identical twins. One entry per CDR3 protein, called by TCRdb with MiXCR from the 5' RACE reads. In the table there are roughly 630,000 distinct CDR3 sequences, less than 9% of which are singletons. This sample was shared with a second study, whose subject was yellow fever vaccine responses in identical twins.

Material for sequencing was PBMCs. The receptors stem from a woman aged 18-30 years in good health. Both conserved end residues are part of each CDR3. Each record gives: CDR3 DNA, CDR3 protein, J gene, D gene, clone size, V gene. A D gene is named only where the DNA matches it firmly. Size is stated for part of the rows, as once, few or many counts, or as a class when the clone is expanded.

CDR3 DNA: TGTGCCAGCAGCCCCCTGGCAGCGAACACTGAAGCTTTCTTT; CDR3 protein: CASSPLAANTEAFF; J gene: TRBJ1-1; D gene: .; clone size: many; V gene: TRBV2
CDR3 DNA: TGTGCCAGCAGGACAGGGGGCGCATCAGATACGCAGTATTTT; CDR3 protein: CASRTGGASDTQYF; J gene: TRBJ2-3; D gene: TRBD1; clone size: few; V gene: TRBV12-3/TRBV12-4
CDR3 DNA: TGCGCCAGCAGCATAGCGGGTCCGAACACCGGGGAGCTGTTTTTT; CDR3 protein: CASSIAGPNTGELFF; J gene: TRBJ2-2; D gene: TRBD2; clone size: .; V gene: TRBV5-1
CDR3 DNA: TGCGCCAGCAGCCGGGAAATTACCCGCGGGTCCTACAATGAGCAGTTCTTC; CDR3 protein: CASSREITRGSYNEQFF; J gene: TRBJ2-1; D gene: .; clone size: few; V gene: TRBV4-1
CDR3 DNA: TGTGCCAGCAGTTTTTGGGACGCGGGGTCCGGGGAGCTGTTTTTT; CDR3 protein: CASSFWDAGSGELFF; J gene: TRBJ2-2; D gene: .; clone size: many; V gene: TRBV12-3/TRBV12-4
CDR3 DNA: TGTGCCAGCAGCAAACAGGGGGCGCTTGCTAACTATGGCTACACCTTC; CDR3 protein: CASSKQGALANYGYTF; J gene: TRBJ1-2; D gene: TRBD1; clone size: .; V gene: TRBV11-3
CDR3 DNA: TGTGCCAGCAGCCCGACAGAGTCCTACGAGCAGTACTTC; CDR3 protein: CASSPTESYEQYF; J gene: TRBJ2-7; D gene: .; clone size: few; V gene: TRBV7-6
CDR3 DNA: TGTGCCAGCAGTCCCGGGACAGTCGAAAAACTGTTTTTT; CDR3 protein: CASSPGTVEKLFF; J gene: TRBJ1-4; D gene: TRBD1; clone size: many; V gene: TRBV7-2
CDR3 DNA: TGTGCCACCACGTTGGGGTACAATGAGCAGTTCTTC; CDR3 protein: CATTLGYNEQFF; J gene: TRBJ2-1; D gene: .; clone size: many; V gene: TRBV15
CDR3 DNA: TGCAGCGTTGCCCAGGGGGGTGGCTACACCTTC; CDR3 protein: CSVAQGGGYTF; J gene: TRBJ1-2; D gene: TRBD1; clone size: .; V gene: TRBV29-1
CDR3 DNA: TGTGCCAGCAGCCGACCGGGACAGGCTAATGAAAAACTGTTTTTT; CDR3 protein: CASSRPGQANEKLFF; J gene: TRBJ1-4; D gene: TRBD1; clone size: .; V gene: TRBV7-9
CDR3 DNA: TGTGCCAGCAGCGGACAGGGGTTCCGCTACACCTTC; CDR3 protein: CASSGQGFRYTF; J gene: TRBJ1-2; D gene: TRBD1; clone size: many; V gene: TRBV27
CDR3 DNA: TGTGCCAGCAGCCAATTGACTAGCGGGAGTGCCTACGAGCAGTACTTC; CDR3 protein: CASSQLTSGSAYEQYF; J gene: TRBJ2-7; D gene: TRBD2; clone size: .; V gene: TRBV16
CDR3 DNA: TGTGCCAGCAACCAAGCGGGAATAAAGTTCTTC; CDR3 protein: CASNQAGIKFF; J gene: TRBJ2-1; D gene: TRBD2; clone size: many; V gene: TRBV14
CDR3 DNA: TGCGCCAGCATCCCTCGTCCTGGGACCGGGGAGCTGTTTTTT; CDR3 protein: CASIPRPGTGELFF; J gene: TRBJ2-2; D gene: .; clone size: few; V gene: TRBV4-1
CDR3 DNA: TGTGCCAGCAGCTTCCAGGATGTTGCTACTGAAGCTTTCTTT; CDR3 protein: CASSFQDVATEAFF; J gene: TRBJ1-1; D gene: .; clone size: many; V gene: TRBV11-3
CDR3 DNA: TGCAGTGCTAGACACCCGACAGAAAAGAACACTGAAGCTTTCTTT; CDR3 protein: CSARHPTEKNTEAFF; J gene: TRBJ1-1; D gene: .; clone size: many; V gene: TRBV20-1
CDR3 DNA: TGCAGCGTTGGGGGGGACACTGAAGCTTTCTTT; CDR3 protein: CSVGGDTEAFF; J gene: TRBJ1-1; D gene: .; clone size: .; V gene: TRBV29-1
CDR3 DNA: TGTGCCAGCAGCGTAGGGGGACAGGGACTTACCTACGAGCAGTACTTC; CDR3 protein: CASSVGGQGLTYEQYF; J gene: TRBJ2-7; D gene: TRBD1; clone size: .; V gene: TRBV9
CDR3 DNA: TGCGCCAGCAGCCTATCCGTAATGGACAGGGGATTTCCCTACGAGCAGTACTTC; CDR3 protein: CASSLSVMDRGFPYEQYF; J gene: TRBJ2-7; D gene: TRBD1; clone size: once; V gene: TRBV5-1